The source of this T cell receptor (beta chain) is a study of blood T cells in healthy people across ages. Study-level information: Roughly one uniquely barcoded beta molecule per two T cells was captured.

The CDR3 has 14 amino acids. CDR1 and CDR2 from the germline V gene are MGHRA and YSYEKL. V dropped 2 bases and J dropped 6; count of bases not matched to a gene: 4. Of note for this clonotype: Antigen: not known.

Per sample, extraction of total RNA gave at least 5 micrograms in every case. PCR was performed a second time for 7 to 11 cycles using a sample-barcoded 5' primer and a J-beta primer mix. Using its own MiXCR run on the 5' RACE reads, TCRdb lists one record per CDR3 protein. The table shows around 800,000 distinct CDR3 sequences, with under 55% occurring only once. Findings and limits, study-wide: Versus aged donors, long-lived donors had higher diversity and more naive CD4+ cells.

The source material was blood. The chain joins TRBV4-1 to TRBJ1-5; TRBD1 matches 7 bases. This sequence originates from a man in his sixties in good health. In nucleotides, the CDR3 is TGCGCCAGCAGCCAACAGGGGGTTGTTCAGCCCCAGCATTTT. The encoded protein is CASSQQGVVQPQHF.